The 27 T cell receptor beta chains below were found in one sample sequenced in a study of blood T cell repertoires in COVID-19 (dated by TCRdb to about 2020). Library construction relied on the immunoSEQ multiplex PCR assay. Imported from immuneACCESS, the table was reduced by TCRdb to in-frame sequences with V and J called. These copies leave out some clones; in studies compared against another copy, an unresolved V gene accounts for under half, and the cause of the remainder is not known. This sample holds approximately 85,000 clones; 86% were observed only once. About 25% of the sample is in the top ten clones. Sequenced input: peripheral blood. The receptors stem from a man aged 45-65 years with active or convalescent COVID-19.

The V call is TRBV19, the J call TRBJ1-2; TRBD1 matches at 8 bases. J gave up 7 bases and V 7 bases, and 14 bases lay outside the gene matches. CDR3 length equals 15 residues. Germline CDR1 LNHDA, CDR2 SQIVND (reference sequence). CDR3 in amino acids: CASTGPGQVFAGYTF. In DNA, the CDR3 is TGTGCCAGTACCGGACCGGGACAGGTTTTTGCTGGCTACACCTTC.

The chain recombines TRBV6-6 with TRBJ1-2; 7 nucleotides agree with TRBD1. Germline lookup yields CDR1 MNHNY and CDR2 SVGAGI (reference sequence). CDR3 length: 15 amino acids. Trimming removed 4 bases from V and 4 bases from J; junction bases left unmatched: 9. DNA of the CDR3: TGTGCCAGCAGTTCAAAAGGGGGCGACTCCTATGGCTACACCTTC. Encoded protein: CASSSKGGDSYGYTF.

CDR3 sequence: CASSLARLLSYNEQFF. CDR3 bases: TGTGCCAGCAGTTTAGCGCGGCTCCTCTCCTACAATGAGCAGTTCTTC. The gene calls are TRBV28 and TRBJ2-1, with D unresolved. The CDR3 totals 16 residues. V was pared by 2 bases and J by 0 bases, with 11 bases between. Looked up from germline, CDR1 is MDHEN and CDR2 is SYDVKM.

The V gene is TRBV11-2, the J gene TRBJ2-7; D gene unclear. The CDR3 sequence is 11 residues long. Germline CDR1 reads SGHAT; CDR2 reads FQNNGV. Trimming shortened V by 6 bases and J by 5 bases, and 8 bases separated the two germline ends. Here the CDR3 reads CASSIGHEQYF. The CDR3 DNA sequence: TGTGCCAGCAGTATTGGGCACGAGCAGTACTTC. Full variable domain (rest looked up from reference TRBV11-2 and TRBJ2-7): EAGVAQSPRYKIIEKRQSVAFWCNPISGHATLYWYQQILGQGPKLLIQFQNNGVVDDSQLPKDRFSAERLKGVDSTLKIQPAKLEDSAVYLCASSIGHEQYFGPGTRLTVT.

The V call is TRBV19, the J call TRBJ1-4; 7 bases are shared with TRBD1. J gave up 14 bases and V 5 bases, and 5 bases lay outside the gene matches. The CDR3 is made up of 11 amino acids. From germline, CDR1 is LNHDA and CDR2 SQIVND (reference sequence). The CDR3 nucleotides are TGTGCCAGTAGTTCGGGCAGGGGGCTGTTTTTT. Protein sequence: CASSSGRGLFF.

The chain uses TRBV5-6 and TRBJ1-4; 8 nucleotides agree with TRBD1. Germline loops: CDR1 SGHDT, CDR2 YYEEEE. V lost 7 bases to trimming and J lost 8 bases; unmatched junction nucleotides: 7. This CDR3 contains 13 residues. The DNA for the CDR3 is TGTGCCAGCTCTTCGGACAGGGCCGAAAAACTGTTTTTT. It specifies CASSSDRAEKLFF.

This sequence joins TRBV14 and TRBJ2-7, with 13 nucleotides matching TRBD2. J gave up 3 bases and V 4 bases, and 3 bases lay outside the gene matches. The CDR3 is made up of 15 amino acids. Germline CDR1 reads SGHDN; CDR2 reads FVKESK. The CDR3, as DNA: TGTGCCAGCAGCCTCGGGACTAGCGGGGTCTACGAGCAGTACTTC. Translation: CASSLGTSGVYEQYF.

The V and J genes are TRBV3-1 (or the pseudogene TRBV3-2) and TRBJ2-7; D call uncertain. The CDR3 totals 14 residues. Trimming pared 0 bases from V and 1 base from J, leaving 7 bases between. Germline CDR1 reads LGHDT; CDR2 reads YNNKEL (reference sequence). CDR3 coding DNA: TGTGCCAGCAGCCAAGACCCTAGTTCCTACGAGCAGTACTTC. Its protein is CASSQDPSSYEQYF.

V gene TRBV5-1 combines with J gene TRBJ2-1; 8 positions agree with TRBD1. V was pared by 0 bases and J by 8 bases, with 7 bases of the junction left unmatched. In germline, CDR1 is SGHRS, CDR2 YFSETQ. This CDR3 has 15 amino acids. CDR3 residues: CASSLEGRGLDEQFF. The DNA for the CDR3 is TGCGCCAGCAGCTTGGAGGGCAGGGGGCTAGATGAGCAGTTCTTC.

The J gene is TRBJ2-7, the V gene TRBV6-5; D might be TRBD2 (6 bases). Germline V gene data show CDR1 as MNHEY and CDR2 as SVGAGI. The CDR3 length is 14 residues. The V and J ends lost 0 bases and 2 bases respectively, with 8 bases between them. The CDR3 sequence is CASSYSGRPYEQYF. The CDR3 coding sequence is TGTGCCAGCAGTTACTCAGGGAGGCCCTACGAGCAGTACTTC.

V usage is TRBV18 and J usage is TRBJ2-5; no definite D call. Trimming removed 6 bases at V and 5 bases at J, with 10 bases between. CDR3 length equals 12 residues. Germline-derived CDR1 and CDR2 are KGHSH and LQKENI. The CDR3 DNA reads TGTGCCAGCTCCCCATCTCGGGAGACCCAGTACTTC. Translation: CASSPSRETQYF.

The rearrangement uses TRBV12-3 or TRBV12-4 and TRBJ1-6, with D perhaps matching TRBD1 (5 bases). V gave up 6 bases and J gave up 8 bases, with 11 bases separating them. This CDR3 region has 13 residues. The CDR3: CASSLDRDSPLHF. CDR3 coding DNA: TGTGCCAGCAGCCTTGACAGAGATTCACCCCTCCACTTT.

The chain uses TRBV2 and TRBJ2-7; D perhaps matches TRBD2 (6 bases). This CDR3 is 13 amino acids long. Germline CDR1 is SNHLY and CDR2 is FYNNEI. Trimming took off 7 bases at V and 1 base at J, with 11 bases between the two ends. The CDR3 is CASTAGRSYEQYF. In DNA, the CDR3 is TGTGCCAGCACGGCAGGGAGGTCCTACGAGCAGTACTTC.

The J gene is TRBJ2-7, the V gene TRBV9; the match to TRBD2 covers 8 bases. Germline CDR1 reads SGDLS; CDR2 reads YYNGEE. J was trimmed by 4 bases and V by 0 bases; bases with no gene match: 9. This CDR3 is built from 16 residues. CDR3 amino acids: CASSVGLAGGEYEQYF. The CDR3 DNA is TGTGCCAGCAGCGTAGGTTTGGCGGGGGGCGAGTACGAGCAGTACTTC.

The rearrangement uses TRBV4-2 and TRBJ2-1, with 7 bases lining up with TRBD2. V trimming: 2 bases; J trimming: 6 bases; junction bases outside the gene matches: 10. The CDR3 is made up of 16 amino acids. In germline, CDR1 is LGHNA, CDR2 YNFKEQ. The CDR3 is CASSQFWRESANEQFF. The CDR3 coding sequence is TGTGCCAGCAGCCAATTCTGGCGGGAGTCGGCCAATGAGCAGTTCTTC.

This clone was seen just once. The chain has TRBV18 and TRBJ2-1, with TRBD2 matching 7 bases. The germline V gene has CDR1 KGHSH and CDR2 LQKENI. The J segment lost 9 bases and the V segment lost 2 bases, leaving 16 bases of the junction unmatched. The CDR3 sequence is 17 residues long. CDR3: CASSPEGLVGGSGEQFF. CDR3 in DNA: TGTGCCAGCTCACCAGAAGGATTAGTAGGCGGGAGTGGTGAGCAGTTCTTC. Complete variable domain (other parts from reference TRBV18 and TRBJ2-1): NAGVMQNPRHLVRRRGQEARLRCSPMKGHSHVYWYRQLPEEGLKFMVYLQKENIIDESGMPKERFSAEFPKEGPSILRIQQVVRGDSAAYFCASSPEGLVGGSGEQFFGPGTRLTVL.

The chain couples TRBV2 to TRBJ1-1; the match to TRBD1 covers 7 bases. The V and J ends lost 4 bases and 4 bases, in that order; junction bases with no gene match: 9. Germline V gene lookup returns CDR1 SNHLY and CDR2 FYNNEI. This CDR3 contains 15 residues. This CDR3 is CASSAQGGLSTEAFF. The DNA of the CDR3 is TGTGCCAGCAGTGCCCAGGGGGGCCTGAGCACTGAAGCTTTCTTT.

The chain uses TRBV7-8 and TRBJ1-5, with D possibly matching TRBD1 (5 bases). Trimming pared 1 base from V and 0 bases from J, leaving 13 bases between. The CDR3 runs to 17 residues. CDR1 SGHVS and CDR2 FQNEAQ come from the germline V gene. The DNA of the CDR3 is TGTGCCAGCAGCTTAGGGAGCCGACAGCCTAGCAATCAGCCCCAGCATTTT. Encoded protein: CASSLGSRQPSNQPQHF.

The chain links TRBV6-5 to TRBJ2-2, with TRBD1 as a possible D gene (7 bases). Trimming took 2 bases from V and 4 from J, leaving 11 bases between them. There are 15 residues in the CDR3. Germline lookup yields CDR1 MNHEY and CDR2 SVGAGI. The CDR3 DNA sequence: TGTGCCAGCAGTTACGTCCAGGGGGGCACCGGGGAGCTGTTTTTT. Residues: CASSYVQGGTGELFF.

The chain is built from TRBV11-1 and TRBJ2-1; 13 positions match TRBD2. This CDR3 comprises 16 residues. Looked up from germline, CDR1 is SGHAT and CDR2 is FQDESV (reference sequence). With 2 bases clipped from V and 4 bases from J, the junction kept 2 bases outside the gene matches. The CDR3 DNA sequence: TGTGCCAGCAGCTTACGGACTAGCGGGGGTTACAATGAGCAGTTCTTC. The encoded protein is CASSLRTSGGYNEQFF.

The gene calls are TRBV2 and TRBJ2-7; TRBD1 aligns across 9 bases. The CDR3 is 14 amino acids. The ends lost 4 bases at V and 2 bases at J; junction bases unmatched: 3. Germline lookup yields CDR1 SNHLY and CDR2 FYNNEI. This CDR3 is CASSADRGPYEQYF. Written as DNA, the CDR3 is TGTGCCAGCAGTGCGGACAGGGGTCCCTACGAGCAGTACTTC.

V and J are TRBV9 and TRBJ2-2; D possibly corresponds to TRBD1 (6 bases). Germline V CDR1 and CDR2: SGDLS, YYNGEE. This CDR3 has 15 residues. V dropped 4 bases and J dropped 5 bases, with 15 bases sitting between them. The CDR3 bases are TGTGCCAGCAGCTGGGGGCAGACTGAAACCGGGGAGCTGTTTTTT. Protein product: CASSWGQTETGELFF.

The chain uses TRBV4-3 and TRBJ2-7, with a possible D match to TRBD2 (5 bases). Germline V gives CDR1 LGHNA, CDR2 YSLEER. CDR3 length: 14 amino acids. V was trimmed by 1 base and J by 6 bases, leaving 13 bases between them. CDR3 loop: CASSQGGPAAEQYF. In DNA form, the CDR3 reads TGCGCCAGCAGCCAAGGTGGACCAGCGGCCGAGCAGTACTTC.

This clone was found once. The rearrangement joins TRBV6-1 to TRBJ1-4, with 7 bases identical to TRBD1. Trimming cost V 3 bases and J 8 bases; bases outside gene matches: 6. The V gene's germline CDR1 is MNHNS and CDR2 SASEGT. This CDR3 has 14 amino acids. In nucleotides, the CDR3 is TGTGCCAGCAGTGACAGGGGGGCGGGGGAAAAACTGTTTTTT. As protein: CASSDRGAGEKLFF.

The chain recombines TRBV3-1 (or the pseudogene TRBV3-2) with TRBJ2-4; 9 bases map to TRBD2. V lost 5 bases and J lost 4; bases outside the gene matches: 3. Germline CDR1 LGHDT, CDR2 YNNKEL (reference sequence). The CDR3 sequence is 14 residues long. In nucleotides, the CDR3 is TGTGCCAGCAGCGATAGCGGGAGAAAAAACATTCAGTACTTC. Protein sequence: CASSDSGRKNIQYF.

The chain joins TRBV29-1 to TRBJ1-2, with 8 bases matching TRBD1. V shed 1 base, J shed 10 bases, and the junction held 8 bases outside the gene matches. Germline values: CDR1 SQVTM, CDR2 ANQGSEA. The CDR3 length is 13 residues. This chain's CDR3 is CSVEALQGEHYTF. Written as DNA, the CDR3 is TGCAGCGTTGAAGCCTTACAGGGGGAGCACTACACCTTC.

The table lists this clone with a few counts. One junction end does not reproduce the germline sequence, and a read error may be involved. The chain is built from TRBV7-8 and TRBJ1-1; tentatively, D is TRBD1 (6 bases). CDR1 and CDR2 (germline): SGHVS, FQNEAQ. CDR3 length: 17 residues. DNA of the CDR3: TGTGCCTGCAGCGTTTTGAGGGGGTTGGGGTCGGGCACTGAAGCTTTCTTT. Its protein is CACSVLRGLGSGTEAFF.